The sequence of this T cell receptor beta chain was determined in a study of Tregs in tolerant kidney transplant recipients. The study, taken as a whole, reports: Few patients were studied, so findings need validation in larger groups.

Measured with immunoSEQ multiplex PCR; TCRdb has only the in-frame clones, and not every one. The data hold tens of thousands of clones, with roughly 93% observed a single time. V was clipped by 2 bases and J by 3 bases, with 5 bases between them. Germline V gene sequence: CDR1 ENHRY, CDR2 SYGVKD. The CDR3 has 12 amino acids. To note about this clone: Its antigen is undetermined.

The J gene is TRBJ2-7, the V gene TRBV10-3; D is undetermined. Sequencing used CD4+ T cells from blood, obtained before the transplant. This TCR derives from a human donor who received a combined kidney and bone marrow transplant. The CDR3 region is CAISEASYEQYF. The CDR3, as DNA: TGTGCCATCAGTGAGGCCAGCTACGAGCAGTACTTC.